Here is one T cell receptor beta chain with its context. Under the authors' procedure: Nucleated cell counts were estimated from reference gene primer amplification. Generated by immunoSEQ multiplex PCR, the TCRdb table keeps only in-frame clones and is missing some. The DNA was the basis for D and trimming; V, J and clone size are from that table. This table has 200,000 to 250,000 clones, approximately 91% appearing once. V was trimmed by 7 bases and J by 8 bases, leaving 17 bases between them. Looked up from germline, CDR1 is LGHDT and CDR2 is YNNKEL (reference sequence). The CDR3 spans 13 residues. The data derive from a study of blood T cell repertoires in COVID-19. Study-wide context: Spain, Italy and the United States supplied samples that represented acute and convalescent COVID-19.

The source material was peripheral blood. This sequence joins TRBV3-1 (or the pseudogene TRBV3-2) and TRBJ1-2, with D possibly matching TRBD1 (5 bases). This sequence originates from a middle-aged woman with acute or convalescent COVID-19. CDR3 DNA: TGTGCCAGCACCAAAAGTAGGGGCGAGGGCTACACCTTC. The encoded protein is CASTKSRGEGYTF.